This record concerns one T cell receptor beta chain sequence. The antigen is not known. TCRdb's table, derived via immunoSEQ multiplex PCR, lists solely in-frame clones and lacks some. The sample consists of some 78,000 clones, around 96% of them appearing once. This sample is part of a study of cytomegalovirus exposure and HLA in healthy donors. As for the study in general: The same platform as the roughly 630 first-cohort repertoires was used for the 100 to 150 validation repertoires, a later analysis reported. Study-wide results and limits: Many donors shared some public TCRs, even though most TCR sequences were rare. Overall, around 150 TCR beta chains were annotated as cytomegalovirus-associated. In vitro assays verified that three CMV-associated chains recognized CMV antigens specifically.

This TCR derives from a man between 18 and 35 years old in good health and CMV-seropositive. Sequencing used PBMCs.

CDR3 in amino acids: CASSPGGFETGELFF. CDR3 in DNA: TGTGCCAGCAGCCCCGGGGGGTTTGAGACCGGGGAGCTGTTTTTT. The rearrangement joins TRBV7-6 to TRBJ2-2; 7 nucleotides line up with TRBD2. From germline, CDR1 is SGHVS and CDR2 FNYEAQ. Trimming removed 5 bases from V and 5 bases from J; junction bases left unmatched: 8. CDR3 length: 15 amino acids.